This TCR beta chain was sequenced in a study of cytomegalovirus exposure and HLA in healthy donors. General observations from the study: According to an earlier analysis, most TCR beta V segments yielded productive rearrangements about 90% or about 30% of the time.

There are 16 residues in the CDR3. V shed 1 base and J 3 bases; nucleotides not matched to a gene: 2. CDR1 and CDR2 (germline): SGHTA, FQGNSA. Vbeta (60) and Jbeta (13) primers were used in the PCR. Sequenced by immunoSEQ multiplex PCR; TCRdb stores in-frame clones only, minus some. This repertoire shows around 300,000 clones, about 66% found once; its top ten account for about 2.1%. Concerning this clone itself: Its specificity is unknown.

V usage is TRBV7-2 and J usage is TRBJ2-7; 14 bases agree with TRBD2. Sequenced input: PBMCs. This clonotype was obtained from a female donor in good health and CMV-seronegative. The CDR3 coding sequence is TGTGCCAGCAGCTTAGGGGGACTAGCGGGAGACTACGAGCAGTACTTC. It codes for CASSLGGLAGDYEQYF.